The sequence of this T cell receptor beta chain was determined in a study of graft-versus-host responses after intestinal transplantation. Whole-study context: Transplant recipients had multivisceral, liver-intestinal, or isolated intestinal grafts. Every recipient underwent anti-thymocyte globulin induction, then tacrolimus and steroids for roughly 3 years. The study, taken as a whole, reports: An association linked early post-transplant HvG declines with peak circulating GvH clone levels. Some GvH clones were seen earlier in gut or blood, suggesting intestinal origin.

As for this clone: Antigen specificity is unknown.

CDR1 is SEHNR and CDR2 is FQNEAQ in the germline V gene (reference sequence). V was clipped by 0 bases and J by 8 bases, with 14 bases between them. The CDR3 covers 15 residues. Generated by immunoSEQ multiplex PCR, the TCRdb table keeps only in-frame clones and is missing some. The table shows about 90,000 clones, with roughly nine tenths occurring only once. The chain combines TRBV7-9 with TRBJ2-1, with no clear D. The sequenced sample was unstimulated CD8+ T cells sorted from spleen or lymph node cells, obtained before intestinal transplant. The receptor was isolated from a human donor who received an intestinal transplant. The CDR3 here is CASSLAGPGFDEQFF. CDR3 nucleotides: TGTGCCAGCAGCTTAGCCGGTCCGGGTTTCGATGAGCAGTTCTTC. Filled out from reference TRBV7-9 and TRBJ2-1, the complete variable domain reads DTGVSQNPRHKITKRGQNVTFRCDPISEHNRLYWYRQTLGQGPEFLTYFQNEAQLEKSRLLSDRFSAERPKGSFSTLEIQRTEQGDSAMYLCASSLAGPGFDEQFFGPGTRLTVL.